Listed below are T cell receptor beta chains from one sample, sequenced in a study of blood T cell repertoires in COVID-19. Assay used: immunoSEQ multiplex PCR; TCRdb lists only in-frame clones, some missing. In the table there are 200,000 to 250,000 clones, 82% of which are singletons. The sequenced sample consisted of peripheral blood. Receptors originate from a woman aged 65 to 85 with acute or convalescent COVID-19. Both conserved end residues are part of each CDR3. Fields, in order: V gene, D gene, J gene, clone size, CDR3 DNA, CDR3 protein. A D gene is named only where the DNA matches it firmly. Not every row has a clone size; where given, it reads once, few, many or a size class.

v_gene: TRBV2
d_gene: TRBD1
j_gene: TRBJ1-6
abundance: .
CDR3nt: TGTGCCAGCACGGGGACAGCCACGATCAAACTTAATTCACCCCTCCACTTT
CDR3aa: CASTGTATIKLNSPLHF

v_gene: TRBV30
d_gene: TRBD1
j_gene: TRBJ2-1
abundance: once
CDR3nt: TGTGCCTGGACTCCGACAGGGGGCCCAAAGAATGAGCAGTTCTTC
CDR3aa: CAWTPTGGPKNEQFF

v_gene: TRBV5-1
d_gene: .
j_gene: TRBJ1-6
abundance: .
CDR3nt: TGCGCCAGCAGCTTGGGGGTGACAGAAAATTCACCCCTCCACTTT
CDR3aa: CASSLGVTENSPLHF

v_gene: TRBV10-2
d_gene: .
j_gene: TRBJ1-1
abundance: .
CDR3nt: TGCGCCAGCAGTTTTTCCCCTTGGACAGAGGAGCCCACTGAAGCTTTCTTT
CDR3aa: CASSFSPWTEEPTEAFF

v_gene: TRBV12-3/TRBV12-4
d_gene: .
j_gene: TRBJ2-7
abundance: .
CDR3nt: TGTGCCAGCAGTCAAACGGTTGGCTACGAGCAGTACTTC
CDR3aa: CASSQTVGYEQYF

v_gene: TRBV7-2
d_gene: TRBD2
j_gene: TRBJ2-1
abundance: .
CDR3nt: TGTGCCAGCAGCTATAGCGGGGGGTACAATGAGCAGTTCTTC
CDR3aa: CASSYSGGYNEQFF

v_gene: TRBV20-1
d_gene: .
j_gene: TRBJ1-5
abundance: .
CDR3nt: TGCAGTGCTAGTTGGACACTTGGCAATCAGCCCCAGCATTTT
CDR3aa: CSASWTLGNQPQHF

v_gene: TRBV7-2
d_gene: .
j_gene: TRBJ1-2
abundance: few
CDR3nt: TGTGCCAGCAGCTCCGTCTATGGCTACACCTTC
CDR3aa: CASSSVYGYTF

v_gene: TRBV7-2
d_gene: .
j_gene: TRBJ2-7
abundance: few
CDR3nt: TGTGCCAGCAGCTTAGCTCTAGTCCCCGAGCAGTACTTC
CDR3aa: CASSLALVPEQYF

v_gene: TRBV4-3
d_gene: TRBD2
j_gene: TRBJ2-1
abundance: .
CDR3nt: TGCGCCAGCAGCCAAGATCTGGGGGGGTCCTACAATGAGCAGTTCTTC
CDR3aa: CASSQDLGGSYNEQFF

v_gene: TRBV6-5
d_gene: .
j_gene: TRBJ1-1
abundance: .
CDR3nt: TGTGCCAGCATCCACCGAGGCGACACTGAAGCTTTCTTT
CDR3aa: CASIHRGDTEAFF

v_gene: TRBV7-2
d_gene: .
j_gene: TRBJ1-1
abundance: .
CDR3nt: TGTGCCAGCAGCTTAGCCTACGCTACCGGTACTGAAGCTTTCTTT
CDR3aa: CASSLAYATGTEAFF

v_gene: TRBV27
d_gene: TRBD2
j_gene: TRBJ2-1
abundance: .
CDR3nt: TGTGCCAGCAGTATCCAATGGGACACTATGATAGCGGGGGGGGTGAATGAGCAGTTCTTC
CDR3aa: CASSIQWDTMIAGGVNEQFF

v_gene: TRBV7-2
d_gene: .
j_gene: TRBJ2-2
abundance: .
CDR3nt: TGTGCCACCAAGAGCGGATTAAACACCGGGGAGCTGTTTTTT
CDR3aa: CATKSGLNTGELFF

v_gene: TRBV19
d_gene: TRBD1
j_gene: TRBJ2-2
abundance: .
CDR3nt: TGTGCCAGTAGAAACTTGGGACAGGGGAACACCGGGGAGCTGTTTTTT
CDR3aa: CASRNLGQGNTGELFF

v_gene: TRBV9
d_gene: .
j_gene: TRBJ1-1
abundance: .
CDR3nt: TGTGCCAGCAGCGTAGCTGTTGGTCGGGACACACTGAACACTGAAGCTTTCTTT
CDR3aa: CASSVAVGRDTLNTEAFF

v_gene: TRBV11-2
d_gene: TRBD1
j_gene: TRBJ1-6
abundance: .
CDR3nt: TGTGCCAGCAGCTTAGATCAGGGGGCCGGTTCACCCCTCCACTTT
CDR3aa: CASSLDQGAGSPLHF

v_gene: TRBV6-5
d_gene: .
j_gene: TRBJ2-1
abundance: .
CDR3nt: TGTGCCAGCAGTTACAAAACTAACAATGAGCAGTTCTTC
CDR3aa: CASSYKTNNEQFF

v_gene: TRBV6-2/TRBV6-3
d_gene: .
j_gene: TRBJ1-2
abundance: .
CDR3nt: TGTGCCAGCAGTGGTGATTACAGAACTGGTGGCTACACCTTC
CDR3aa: CASSGDYRTGGYTF

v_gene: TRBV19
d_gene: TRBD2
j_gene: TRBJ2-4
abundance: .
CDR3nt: TGTGCCAGTAGTATATTAGCGGGGGGGCGTAAAAACATTCAGTACTTC
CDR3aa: CASSILAGGRKNIQYF

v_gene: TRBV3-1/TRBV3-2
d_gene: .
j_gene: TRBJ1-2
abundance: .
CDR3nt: TGTGCCAGCAGCCAAGAAAGACAGGAACCAGCTAACTATGGCTACACCTTC
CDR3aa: CASSQERQEPANYGYTF

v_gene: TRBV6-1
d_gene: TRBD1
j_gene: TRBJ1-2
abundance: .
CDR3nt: TGTGCCAGCAGTGATCCAAAGACTCGTCGACAGGGGAATAACTATGGCTACACCTTC
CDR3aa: CASSDPKTRRQGNNYGYTF

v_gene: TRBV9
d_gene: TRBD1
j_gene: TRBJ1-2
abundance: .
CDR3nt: TGTGCCAGCAGCGCACGGACAGGGAACGGCTACACCTTC
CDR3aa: CASSARTGNGYTF

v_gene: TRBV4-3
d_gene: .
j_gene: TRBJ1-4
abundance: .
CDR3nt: TGCGCCAGCAGCCAAGATGGGAGGGTGCGGGAAAAACTGTTTTTT
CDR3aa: CASSQDGRVREKLFF

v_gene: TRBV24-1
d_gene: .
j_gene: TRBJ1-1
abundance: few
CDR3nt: TGTGCCACCAGAAGATCTGGAGGTGAAGCTTTCTTT
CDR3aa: CATRRSGGEAFF

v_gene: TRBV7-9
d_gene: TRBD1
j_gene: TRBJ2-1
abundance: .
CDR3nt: TGTGCCAGCAGCTTAGCGCGTTTTCAGGGGGCGAAGGATGAGCAGTTCTTC
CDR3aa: CASSLARFQGAKDEQFF

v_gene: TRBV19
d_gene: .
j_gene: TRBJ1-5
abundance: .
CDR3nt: TGTGCCAGTAGTATTTCGGAGAATCAGCCCCAGCATTTT
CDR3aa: CASSISENQPQHF

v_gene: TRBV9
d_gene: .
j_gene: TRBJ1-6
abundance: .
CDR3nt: TGTGCCAGCAGCGAGAGGGGGACCTATAATTCACCCCTCCACTTT
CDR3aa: CASSERGTYNSPLHF

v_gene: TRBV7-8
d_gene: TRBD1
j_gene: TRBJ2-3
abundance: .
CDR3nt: TGTGCCAGCAGCCCTACAGGGGGCCAAAGAGAAGATACGCAGTATTTT
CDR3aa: CASSPTGGQREDTQYF

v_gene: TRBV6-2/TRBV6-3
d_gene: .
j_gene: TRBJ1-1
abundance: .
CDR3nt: TGTGCCAGCAGCCAGACTGGCTGGGTCACTGAAGCTTTCTTT
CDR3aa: CASSQTGWVTEAFF

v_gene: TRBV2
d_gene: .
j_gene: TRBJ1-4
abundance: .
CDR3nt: TGTGCCAGCAAAATCTGGGCGGGGGCGAGGGGTAATGAAAAACTGTTTTTT
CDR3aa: CASKIWAGARGNEKLFF

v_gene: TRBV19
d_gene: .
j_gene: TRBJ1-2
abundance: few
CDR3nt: TGTGCCAGTAGTATGAGGACAGACTATGGCTACACCTTC
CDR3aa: CASSMRTDYGYTF

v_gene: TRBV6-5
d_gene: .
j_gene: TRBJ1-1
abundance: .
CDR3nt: TGTGCCAGCAACAACTTCCTCACAGGGAACACTGAAGCTTTCTTT
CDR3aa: CASNNFLTGNTEAFF

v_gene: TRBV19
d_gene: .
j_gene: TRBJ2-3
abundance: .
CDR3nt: TGTGCCAGTAGTATGGGGAACGGACTTGGCATAGATACGCAGTATTTT
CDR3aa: CASSMGNGLGIDTQYF

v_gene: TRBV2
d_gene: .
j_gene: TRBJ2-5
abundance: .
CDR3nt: TGTGCCAGCAGATCAGACAGTCGGGAGACCCAGTACTTC
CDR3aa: CASRSDSRETQYF

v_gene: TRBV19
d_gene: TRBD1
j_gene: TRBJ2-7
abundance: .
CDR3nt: TGTGCCAGTAGTATTACTGGGACAGGGACAACCTACGAGCAGTACTTC
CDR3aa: CASSITGTGTTYEQYF

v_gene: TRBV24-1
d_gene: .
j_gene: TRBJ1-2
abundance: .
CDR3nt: TGTGCCACCAGTTCTGACAGTAGTTCCTCTAGGGGCTACACCTTC
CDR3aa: CATSSDSSSSRGYTF

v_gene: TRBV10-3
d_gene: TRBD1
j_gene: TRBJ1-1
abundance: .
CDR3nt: TGTGCCATCAGAGGGACAGGGGCAAGGCCTGAAGCTTTCTTT
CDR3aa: CAIRGTGARPEAFF

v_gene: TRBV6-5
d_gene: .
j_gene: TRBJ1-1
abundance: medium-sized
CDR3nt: TGTGCCAGCCGGATTGGGGGCTTGAACACTGAAGCTTTCTTT
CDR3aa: CASRIGGLNTEAFF

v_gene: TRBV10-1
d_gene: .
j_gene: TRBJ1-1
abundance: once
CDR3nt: TGCGCCAGCAGTAAAGACTTTGACACTGAAGCTTTCTTT
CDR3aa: CASSKDFDTEAFF

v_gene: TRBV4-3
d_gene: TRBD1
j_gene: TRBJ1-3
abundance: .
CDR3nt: TGCGCCAGCAGCCAGTCGACAGGGAAGTCTGGAAACACCATATATTTT
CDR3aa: CASSQSTGKSGNTIYF

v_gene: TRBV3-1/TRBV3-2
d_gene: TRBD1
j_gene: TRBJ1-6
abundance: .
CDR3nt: TGTGCCAGCAGCCAAGCGACAGGGTATAATTCACCCCTCCACTTT
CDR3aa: CASSQATGYNSPLHF

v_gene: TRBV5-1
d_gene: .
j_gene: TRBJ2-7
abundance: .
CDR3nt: TGCGCCAGCAGCTTTGACAGCTTCCAACTCTACGAGCAGTACTTC
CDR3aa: CASSFDSFQLYEQYF

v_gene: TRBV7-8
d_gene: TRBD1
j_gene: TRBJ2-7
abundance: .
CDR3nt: TGTGCCAGCAGCTTTCAGGACAGGACCTACGAGCAGTACTTC
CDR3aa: CASSFQDRTYEQYF

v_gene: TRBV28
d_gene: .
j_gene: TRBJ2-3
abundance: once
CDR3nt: TGTGCCAGCAGTTTATTAGACATATCCACAGATACGCAGTATTTT
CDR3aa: CASSLLDISTDTQYF

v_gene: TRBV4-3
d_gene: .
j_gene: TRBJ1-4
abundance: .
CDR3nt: TGCGCCAGCAGCCAAGAATACAGGGTTTTATTTTTT
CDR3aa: CASSQEYRVLFF

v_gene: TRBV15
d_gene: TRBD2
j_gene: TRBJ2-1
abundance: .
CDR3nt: TGTGCCACCAGCGGCGGGGGGGCCTACAATGAGCAGTTCTTC
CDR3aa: CATSGGGAYNEQFF

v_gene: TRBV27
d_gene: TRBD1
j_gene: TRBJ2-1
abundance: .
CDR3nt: TGTGCCAGCAGACAGGGGTCGGGCAATGAGCAGTTCTTC
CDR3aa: CASRQGSGNEQFF

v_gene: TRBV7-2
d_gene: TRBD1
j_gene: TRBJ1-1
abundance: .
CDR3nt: TGTGCCAGCAGCTCGGGACAGGCTCACACTGAAGCTTTCTTT
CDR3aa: CASSSGQAHTEAFF

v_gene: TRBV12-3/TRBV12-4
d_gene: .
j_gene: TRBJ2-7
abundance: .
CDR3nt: TGTGCCAGCAGTTCTAGGGGAGAGCAGTACTTC
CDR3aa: CASSSRGEQYF

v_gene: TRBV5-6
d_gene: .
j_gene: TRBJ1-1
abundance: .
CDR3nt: TGTGCCAGCAGCCCCCCCGGGGGGAACACTGAAGCTTTCTTT
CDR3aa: CASSPPGGNTEAFF